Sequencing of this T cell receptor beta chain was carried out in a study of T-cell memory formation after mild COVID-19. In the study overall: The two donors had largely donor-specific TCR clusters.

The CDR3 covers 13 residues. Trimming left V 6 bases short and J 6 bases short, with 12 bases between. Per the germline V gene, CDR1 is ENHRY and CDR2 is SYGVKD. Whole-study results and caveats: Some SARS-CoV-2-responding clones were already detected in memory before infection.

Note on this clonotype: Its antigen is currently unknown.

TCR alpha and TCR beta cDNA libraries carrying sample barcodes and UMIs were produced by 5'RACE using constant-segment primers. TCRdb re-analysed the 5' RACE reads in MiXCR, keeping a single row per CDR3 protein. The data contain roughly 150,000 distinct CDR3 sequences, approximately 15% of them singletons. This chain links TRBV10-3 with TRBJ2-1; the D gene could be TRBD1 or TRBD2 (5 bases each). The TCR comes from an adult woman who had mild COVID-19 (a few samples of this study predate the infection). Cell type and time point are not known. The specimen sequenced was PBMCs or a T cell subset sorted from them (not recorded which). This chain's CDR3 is CAIRGDGPNEQFF. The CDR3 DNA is TGTGCCATCAGGGGGGACGGCCCCAATGAGCAGTTCTTC.